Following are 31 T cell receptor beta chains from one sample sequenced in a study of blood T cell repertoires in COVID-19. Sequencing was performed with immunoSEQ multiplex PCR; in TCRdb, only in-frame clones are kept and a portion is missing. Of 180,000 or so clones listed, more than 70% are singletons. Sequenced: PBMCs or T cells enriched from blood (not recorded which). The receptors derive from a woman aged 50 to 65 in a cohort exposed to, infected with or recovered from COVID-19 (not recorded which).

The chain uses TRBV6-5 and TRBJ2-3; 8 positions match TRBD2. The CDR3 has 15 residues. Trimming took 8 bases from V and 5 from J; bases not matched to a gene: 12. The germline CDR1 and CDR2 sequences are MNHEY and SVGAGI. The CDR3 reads CASAREGRVRDTQYF. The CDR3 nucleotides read TGTGCCAGCGCTCGGGAGGGTCGCGTGAGAGATACGCAGTATTTT.

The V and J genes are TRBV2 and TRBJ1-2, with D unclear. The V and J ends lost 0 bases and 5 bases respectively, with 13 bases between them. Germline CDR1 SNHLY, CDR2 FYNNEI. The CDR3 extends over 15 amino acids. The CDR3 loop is CASSEAGIGGYGYTF. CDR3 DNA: TGTGCCAGCAGTGAAGCAGGGATCGGCGGGTATGGCTACACCTTC.

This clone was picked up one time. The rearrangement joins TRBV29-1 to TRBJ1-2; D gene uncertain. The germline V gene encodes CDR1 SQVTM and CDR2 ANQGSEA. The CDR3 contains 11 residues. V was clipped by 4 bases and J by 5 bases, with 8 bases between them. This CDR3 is CSVAGGYGYTF. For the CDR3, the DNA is TGCAGCGTTGCGGGTGGGTATGGCTACACCTTC.

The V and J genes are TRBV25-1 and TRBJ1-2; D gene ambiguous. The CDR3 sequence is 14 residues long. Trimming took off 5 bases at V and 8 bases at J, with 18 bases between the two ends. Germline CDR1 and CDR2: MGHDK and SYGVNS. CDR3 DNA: TGTGCCAGCAGTCCACCTCCACCCCCGGTGGGCTACACCTTC. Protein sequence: CASSPPPPPVGYTF.

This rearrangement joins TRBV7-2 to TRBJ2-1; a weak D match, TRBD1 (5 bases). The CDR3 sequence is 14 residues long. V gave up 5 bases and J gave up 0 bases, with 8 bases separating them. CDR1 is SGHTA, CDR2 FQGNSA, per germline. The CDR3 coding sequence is TGTGCCAGCAGCCCGCAGGGCTCCTACAATGAGCAGTTCTTC. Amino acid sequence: CASSPQGSYNEQFF.

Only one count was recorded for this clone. CDR3 protein: CASSELAGGATTSYNEQFF. Written as DNA, the CDR3 is TGTGCCAGCAGTGAACTAGCGGGAGGAGCCACGACCTCCTACAATGAGCAGTTCTTC. The chain links TRBV6-1 to TRBJ2-1, with 11 nucleotides matching TRBD2. The V segment lost 2 bases and the J segment 0 bases; nucleotides outside the gene matches: 9. Per the germline V gene, CDR1 is MNHNS and CDR2 is SASEGT. The CDR3 sequence is 19 residues long.

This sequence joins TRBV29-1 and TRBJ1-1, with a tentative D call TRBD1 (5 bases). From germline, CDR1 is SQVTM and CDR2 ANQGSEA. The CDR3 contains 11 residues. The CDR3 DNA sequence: TGCACCGGAGGGGAGGACACTGAAGCTTTCTTT. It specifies CTGGEDTEAFF.

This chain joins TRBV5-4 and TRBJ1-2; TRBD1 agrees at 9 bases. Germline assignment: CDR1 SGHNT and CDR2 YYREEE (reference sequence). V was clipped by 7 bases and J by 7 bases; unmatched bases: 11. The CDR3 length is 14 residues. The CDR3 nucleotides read TGTGCCAGCGAAAAACAGGGGGCGCGAAGTGGCTACACCTTC. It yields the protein CASEKQGARSGYTF.

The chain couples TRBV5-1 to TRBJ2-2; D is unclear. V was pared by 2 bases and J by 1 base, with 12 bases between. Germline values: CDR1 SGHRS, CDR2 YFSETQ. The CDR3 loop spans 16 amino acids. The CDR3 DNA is TGCGCCAGCAGCTTATTCAGGTCACAGAACACCGGGGAGCTGTTTTTT. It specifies CASSLFRSQNTGELFF. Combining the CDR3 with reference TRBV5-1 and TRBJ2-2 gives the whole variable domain KAGVTQTPRYLIKTRGQQVTLSCSPISGHRSVSWYQQTPGQGLQFLFEYFSETQRNKGNFPGRFSGRQFSNSRSEMNVSTLELGDSALYLCASSLFRSQNTGELFFGEGSRLTVL.

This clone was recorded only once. The CDR3 nucleotides are TGTGCCAGCAGCGTGTACGGACTAGCCAATGAGCAGTTCTTC. This encodes CASSVYGLANEQFF. The V call is TRBV9, the J call TRBJ2-1; TRBD2 aligns across 8 bases. The CDR3 runs to 14 residues. The V and J ends lost 2 bases and 6 bases, in that order; junction bases with no gene match: 4. Germline V lookup: CDR1 SGDLS, CDR2 YYNGEE. The full variable domain, in which reference TRBV9 and TRBJ2-1 provide the parts outside the CDR3, is DSGVTQTPKHLITATGQRVTLRCSPRSGDLSVYWYQQSLDQGLQFLIQYYNGEERAKGNILERFSAQQFPDLHSELNLSSLELGDSALYFCASSVYGLANEQFFGPGTRLTVL.

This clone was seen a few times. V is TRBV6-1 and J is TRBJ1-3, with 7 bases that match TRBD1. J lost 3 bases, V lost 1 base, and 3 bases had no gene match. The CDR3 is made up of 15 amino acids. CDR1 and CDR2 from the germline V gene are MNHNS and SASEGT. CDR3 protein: CASSEEGGFGNTIYF. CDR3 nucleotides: TGTGCCAGCAGTGAAGAAGGGGGCTTTGGAAACACCATATATTTT.

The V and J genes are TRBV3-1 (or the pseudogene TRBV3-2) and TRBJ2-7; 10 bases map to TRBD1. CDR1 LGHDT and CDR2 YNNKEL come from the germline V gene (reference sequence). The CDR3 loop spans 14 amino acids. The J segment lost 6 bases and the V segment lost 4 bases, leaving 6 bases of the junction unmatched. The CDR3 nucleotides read TGTGCCAGCAGCCGAGAGACAGGGGGCGCCGAGCAGTACTTC. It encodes CASSRETGGAEQYF.

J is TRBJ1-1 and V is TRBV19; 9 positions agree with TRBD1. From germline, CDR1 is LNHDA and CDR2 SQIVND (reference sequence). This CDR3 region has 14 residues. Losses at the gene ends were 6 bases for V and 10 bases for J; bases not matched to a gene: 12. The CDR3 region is CASSRPGTGNGAFF. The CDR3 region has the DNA TGTGCCAGTAGCAGACCCGGGACAGGGAATGGAGCTTTCTTT.

This chain's CDR3 is CASRRQGPYNEKLFF. The CDR3 region has the DNA TGTGCCAGCAGGCGACAGGGGCCTTATAATGAAAAACTGTTTTTT. V gene TRBV28 combines with J gene TRBJ1-4, with 8 positions matching TRBD1. The CDR3 extends over 15 amino acids. Germline values: CDR1 MDHEN, CDR2 SYDVKM. Losses at the gene ends were 6 bases for V and 4 bases for J; bases not matched to a gene: 7.

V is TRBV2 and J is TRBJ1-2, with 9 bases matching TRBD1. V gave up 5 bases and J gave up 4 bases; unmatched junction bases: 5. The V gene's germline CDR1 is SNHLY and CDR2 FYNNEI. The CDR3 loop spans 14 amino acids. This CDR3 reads CASSTGQGPYGYTF. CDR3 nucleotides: TGTGCCAGCAGTACGGGACAGGGCCCCTATGGCTACACCTTC. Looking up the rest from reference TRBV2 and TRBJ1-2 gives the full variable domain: EPEVTQTPSHQVTQMGQEVILRCVPISNHLYFYWYRQILGQKVEFLVSFYNNEISEKSEIFDDQFSVERPDGSNFTLKIRSTKLEDSAMYFCASSTGQGPYGYTFGSGTRLTVV.

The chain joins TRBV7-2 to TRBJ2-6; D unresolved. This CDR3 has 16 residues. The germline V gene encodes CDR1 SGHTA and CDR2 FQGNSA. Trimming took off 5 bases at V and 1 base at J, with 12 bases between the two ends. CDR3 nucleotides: TGTGCCAGCAGCCCGAGAGTAATATCTGGGGCCAACGTCCTGACTTTC. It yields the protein CASSPRVISGANVLTF.

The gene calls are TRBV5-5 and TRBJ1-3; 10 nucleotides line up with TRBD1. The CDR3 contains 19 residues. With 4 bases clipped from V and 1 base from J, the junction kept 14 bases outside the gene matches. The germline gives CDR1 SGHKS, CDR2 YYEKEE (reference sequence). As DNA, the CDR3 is TGTGCCAGCAGCCCAACTCGGGGGACAGGGGTTGTTTCTGGAAACACCATATATTTT. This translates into CASSPTRGTGVVSGNTIYF. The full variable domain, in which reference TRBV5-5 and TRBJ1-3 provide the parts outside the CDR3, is DAGVTQSPTHLIKTRGQQVTLRCSPISGHKSVSWYQQVLGQGPQFIFQYYEKEERGRGNFPDRFSARQFPNYSSELNVNALLLGDSALYLCASSPTRGTGVVSGNTIYFGEGSWLTVV.

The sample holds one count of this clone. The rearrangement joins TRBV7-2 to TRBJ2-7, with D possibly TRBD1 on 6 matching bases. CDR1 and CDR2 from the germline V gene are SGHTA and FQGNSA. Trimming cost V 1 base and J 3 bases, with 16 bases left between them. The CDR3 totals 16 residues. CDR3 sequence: CASSLESGHSFYEQYF. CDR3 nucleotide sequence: TGTGCCAGCAGCTTAGAATCGGGACATTCCTTCTACGAGCAGTACTTC.

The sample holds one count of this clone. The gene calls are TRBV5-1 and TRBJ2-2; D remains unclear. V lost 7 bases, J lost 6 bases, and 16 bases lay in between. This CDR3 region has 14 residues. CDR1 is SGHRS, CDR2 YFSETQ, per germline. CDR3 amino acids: CASSWSSSPGELFF. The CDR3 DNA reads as TGCGCCAGCTCTTGGAGTTCTAGTCCCGGGGAGCTGTTTTTT.

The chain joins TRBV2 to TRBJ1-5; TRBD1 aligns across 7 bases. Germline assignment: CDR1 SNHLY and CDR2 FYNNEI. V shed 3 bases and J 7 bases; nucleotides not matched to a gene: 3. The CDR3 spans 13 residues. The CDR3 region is CASSDLTGQPQHF. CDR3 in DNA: TGTGCCAGCAGTGATCTGACAGGGCAGCCCCAGCATTTT.

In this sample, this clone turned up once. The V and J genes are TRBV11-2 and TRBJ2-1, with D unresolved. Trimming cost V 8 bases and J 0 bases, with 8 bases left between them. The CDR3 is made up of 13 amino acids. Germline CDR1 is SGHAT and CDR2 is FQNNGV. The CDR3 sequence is CASVYGSYNEQFF. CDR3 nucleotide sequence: TGTGCCAGCGTCTACGGCTCCTACAATGAGCAGTTCTTC.

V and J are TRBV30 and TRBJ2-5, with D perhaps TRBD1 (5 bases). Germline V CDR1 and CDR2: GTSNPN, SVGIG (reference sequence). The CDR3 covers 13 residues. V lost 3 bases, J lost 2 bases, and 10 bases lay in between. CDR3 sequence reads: CAWSGRAQETQYF. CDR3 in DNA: TGTGCCTGGAGCGGCAGGGCGCAAGAGACCCAGTACTTC.

In DNA, the CDR3 is TGTGCCAGTAGCCTTTCCGGGACAGGGGGCACTGAAGCTTTCTTT. It specifies CASSLSGTGGTEAFF. This chain joins TRBV19 and TRBJ1-1; 11 nucleotides match TRBD1. This CDR3 region has 15 residues. J lost 4 bases, V lost 6 bases, and 7 bases had no gene match. In germline, CDR1 is LNHDA, CDR2 SQIVND (reference sequence).

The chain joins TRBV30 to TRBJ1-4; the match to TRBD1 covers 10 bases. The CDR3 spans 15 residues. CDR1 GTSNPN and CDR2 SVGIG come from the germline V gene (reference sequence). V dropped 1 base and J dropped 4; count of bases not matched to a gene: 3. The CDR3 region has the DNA TGTGCCTGGAGTGCAAGGGACAGGGGTAATGAAAAACTGTTTTTT. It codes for CAWSARDRGNEKLFF.

CDR3 loop: CASSLGQGVPNEQFF. The DNA of the CDR3 is TGTGCCAGCAGCTTAGGACAGGGAGTCCCCAATGAGCAGTTCTTC. The chain uses TRBV7-9 and TRBJ2-1; TRBD1 matches 7 bases. Germline lookup yields CDR1 SEHNR and CDR2 FQNEAQ (reference sequence). After removal of 1 base from V and 6 bases from J, the junction contained 6 bases not matched to a gene. This CDR3 is 15 amino acids long.

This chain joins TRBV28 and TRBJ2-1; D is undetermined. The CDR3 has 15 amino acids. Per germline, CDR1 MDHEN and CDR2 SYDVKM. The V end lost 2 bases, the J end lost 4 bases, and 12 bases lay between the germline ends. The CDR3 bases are TGTGCCAGCAGTTTAGGCTTCGGCGGTTACAATGAGCAGTTCTTC. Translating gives CASSLGFGGYNEQFF.

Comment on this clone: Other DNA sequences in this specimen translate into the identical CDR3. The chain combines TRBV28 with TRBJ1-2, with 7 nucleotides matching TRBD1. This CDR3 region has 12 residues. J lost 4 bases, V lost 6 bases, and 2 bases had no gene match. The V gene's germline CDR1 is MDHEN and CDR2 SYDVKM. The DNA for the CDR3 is TGTGCCAGCAGAGCAGGGGGCTATGGCTACACCTTC. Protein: CASRAGGYGYTF.

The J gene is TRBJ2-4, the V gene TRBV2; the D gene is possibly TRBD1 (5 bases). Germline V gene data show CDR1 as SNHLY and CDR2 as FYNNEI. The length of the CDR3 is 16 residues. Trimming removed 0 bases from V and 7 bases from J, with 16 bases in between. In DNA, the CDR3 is TGTGCCAGCAGTGAAGCTCTAGGGGCCGTCGGGAACATTCAGTACTTC. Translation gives CASSEALGAVGNIQYF.

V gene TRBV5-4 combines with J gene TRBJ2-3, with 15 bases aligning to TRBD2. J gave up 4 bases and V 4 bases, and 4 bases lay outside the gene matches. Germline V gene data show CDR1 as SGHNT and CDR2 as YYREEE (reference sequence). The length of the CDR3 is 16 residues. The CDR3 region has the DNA TGTGCCAGCAGCCCCAGGACTAGCGGGGGGGCAGATACGCAGTATTTT. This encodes CASSPRTSGGADTQYF. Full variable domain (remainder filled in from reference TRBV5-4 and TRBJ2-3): ETGVTQSPTHLIKTRGQQVTLRCSSQSGHNTVSWYQQALGQGPQFIFQYYREEENGRGNFPPRFSGLQFPNYSSELNVNALELDDSALYLCASSPRTSGGADTQYFGPGTRLTVL.

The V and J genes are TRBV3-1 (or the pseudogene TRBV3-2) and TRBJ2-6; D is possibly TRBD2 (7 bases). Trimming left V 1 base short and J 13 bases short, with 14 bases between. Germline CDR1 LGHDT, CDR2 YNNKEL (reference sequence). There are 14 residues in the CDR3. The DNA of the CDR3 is TGTGCCAGCAGCCAAGGGGCGGGGGCCCGGGTCCTGACTTTC. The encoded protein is CASSQGAGARVLTF.

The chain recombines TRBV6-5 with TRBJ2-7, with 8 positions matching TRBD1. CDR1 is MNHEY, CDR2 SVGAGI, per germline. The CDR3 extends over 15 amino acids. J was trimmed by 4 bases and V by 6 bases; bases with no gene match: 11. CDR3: CASSKPTGGIYEQYF. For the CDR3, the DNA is TGTGCCAGCAGCAAGCCCACAGGGGGTATATACGAGCAGTACTTC.